Below, 27 T cell receptor beta chains from the same sample are listed, as sequenced in a study of T cells in narcolepsy. Clones were sequenced by immunoSEQ multiplex PCR, and TCRdb holds only the in-frame ones, with some missing. Of about 33,000 clones detected, approximately 80% appear once; the ten largest clones hold roughly 1.2%. Specimen: CD45RA- memory CD4+ T cells from PBMCs. The receptors were gathered from a human donor with narcolepsy.

The chain carries TRBV28 and TRBJ1-5; 7 positions match TRBD1. V lost 5 bases and J lost 0; bases outside the gene matches: 4. This CDR3 is built from 15 residues. Per germline, CDR1 MDHEN and CDR2 SYDVKM. The CDR3 bases are TGTGCCAGCAGTCCCGGGACAGCTAGCAATCAGCCCCAGCATTTT. Translation: CASSPGTASNQPQHF.

This chain links TRBV6-1 with TRBJ2-5, with TRBD1 as a possible D gene (6 bases). The CDR3 is made up of 14 amino acids. Trimming stripped 5 bases from V and 3 bases from J, with 13 bases between. Germline lookup yields CDR1 MNHNS and CDR2 SASEGT. CDR3 in DNA: TGTGCCAGCAGTCGAAACCGGGACAAAGAGACCCAGTACTTC. Its protein is CASSRNRDKETQYF.

The chain carries TRBV7-2 and TRBJ1-1, with D unresolved. Between the trimmed V and J ends, which lost 6 bases and 7 bases, there was a span of 21 bases. The CDR3 has 15 residues. CDR1 SGHTA and CDR2 FQGNSA come from the germline V gene. In DNA form, the CDR3 reads TGTGCCAGCAGTGGGCTGTCACCTCGAACGGGTGAAGCTTTCTTT. Its protein is CASSGLSPRTGEAFF.

This clone has only one observation. The chain employs TRBV5-1 and TRBJ2-5, with TRBD2 matching 10 bases. J was trimmed by 1 base and V by 0 bases; bases with no gene match: 6. The CDR3 is 17 residues long. Germline CDR1 and CDR2: SGHRS and YFSETQ. This CDR3 is CASSLDGVAGGQETQYF. The CDR3 nucleotides are TGCGCCAGCAGCTTGGACGGAGTAGCGGGGGGCCAAGAGACCCAGTACTTC.

In DNA form, the CDR3 reads TGTGCCAGTAGTATAGATGGAGGTAACCCTTCCTACGAGCAGTACTTC. Its translation: CASSIDGGNPSYEQYF. The chain joins TRBV19 to TRBJ2-7, with D tentatively TRBD2 (5 bases). V was clipped by 0 bases and J by 1 base, with 13 bases between them. Germline values: CDR1 LNHDA, CDR2 SQIVND (reference sequence). The CDR3 is 16 amino acids.

This clone appeared once. The V and J genes are TRBV6-5 and TRBJ2-7; no firm D call. The V end lost 4 bases, the J end lost 3 bases, and 13 bases lay between the germline ends. Germline values: CDR1 MNHEY, CDR2 SVGAGI. This CDR3 has 14 amino acids. This CDR3 is CASSSLLRGYEQYV. The CDR3 region has the DNA TGTGCCAGCAGTTCCCTACTGCGAGGCTACGAGCAGTACGTC.

This chain connects TRBV7-2 to TRBJ2-7; 8 positions agree with TRBD2. With V trimmed by 4 bases and J by 4 bases, 12 bases remained unmatched. CDR3 length equals 16 residues. Germline values: CDR1 SGHTA, CDR2 FQGNSA. The CDR3 here is CASSSPPGLVSYEQYF. The CDR3 nucleotides read TGTGCCAGCAGCTCACCCCCGGGACTAGTATCATACGAGCAGTACTTC.

J is TRBJ2-1 and V is TRBV5-4; possibly TRBD2 for D (6 bases). Trimming removed 5 bases from V and 8 bases from J, with 14 bases in between. Germline CDR1 and CDR2: SGHNT and YYREEE (reference sequence). The CDR3 totals 13 residues. CDR3 nucleotides: TGTGCCAGCAGTTTCGCGGGGCGGGATGAGCAGTTCTTC. It translates to CASSFAGRDEQFF.

The chain combines TRBV5-1 with TRBJ2-3; 11 bases fit TRBD2. Germline V gives CDR1 SGHRS, CDR2 YFSETQ. V was clipped by 1 base and J by 0 bases; unmatched bases: 1. The CDR3 spans 16 residues. CDR3 amino acids: CASSLTSGGSTDTQYF. The CDR3 nucleotides read TGCGCCAGCAGCTTGACTAGCGGGGGCAGCACAGATACGCAGTATTTT.

The chain uses TRBV5-1 and TRBJ1-1; no clear D gene. Germline V CDR1 and CDR2: SGHRS, YFSETQ. Trimming removed 3 bases from V and 5 bases from J, with 17 bases in between. The CDR3 contains 15 residues. CDR3 amino acids: CASSWEVAGLTEAFF. In nucleotides, the CDR3 is TGCGCCAGCAGCTGGGAGGTCGCCGGTTTAACTGAAGCTTTCTTT. Based on the CDR3 plus reference TRBV5-1 and TRBJ1-1, the full variable domain is KAGVTQTPRYLIKTRGQQVTLSCSPISGHRSVSWYQQTPGQGLQFLFEYFSETQRNKGNFPGRFSGRQFSNSRSEMNVSTLELGDSALYLCASSWEVAGLTEAFFGQGTRLTVV.

This CDR3 reads CASSQDLVSEQFF. The CDR3 DNA follows: TGTGCCAGCAGCCAAGATCTCGTCAGTGAGCAGTTCTTC. This chain joins TRBV4-2 and TRBJ2-1, with D hard to call. Germline V gives CDR1 LGHNA, CDR2 YNFKEQ. This CDR3 is 13 amino acids long. V lost 0 bases and J 9 bases, leaving 9 bases between the germline ends.

The chain carries TRBV2 and TRBJ1-6; D remains unclear. Germline V gives CDR1 SNHLY, CDR2 FYNNEI. This CDR3 has 14 amino acids. V lost 4 bases and J 9 bases, leaving 13 bases between the germline ends. The CDR3 coding sequence is TGTGCCAGCAGTGTATCTCGACTGGGTTCACCCCTCCACTTT. Translation gives CASSVSRLGSPLHF.

The chain couples TRBV7-3 to TRBJ2-3; D gene ambiguous. This CDR3 has 14 residues. The germline V gene encodes CDR1 SGHTA and CDR2 FQGTGA. Trimming took 2 bases from V and 0 from J, leaving 6 bases between them. The CDR3 DNA reads as TGTGCCAGCAGCTTAGGTACTAGCACAGATACGCAGTATTTT. Its protein product is CASSLGTSTDTQYF.

The V gene is TRBV7-8, the J gene TRBJ1-5; weak D call: TRBD1 (6 bases). V lost 3 bases to trimming and J lost 3 bases, with 12 bases between them. This CDR3 is 15 amino acids long. Germline CDR1 SGHVS, CDR2 FQNEAQ. CDR3 loop: CASSFGGGSNQPQHF. CDR3 DNA sequence: TGTGCCAGCAGCTTTGGAGGGGGGTCCAATCAGCCCCAGCATTTT. Drawing the rest from reference TRBV7-8 and TRBJ1-5, the complete variable domain is GAGVSQSPRYKVAKRGQDVALRCDPISGHVSLFWYQQALGQGPEFLTYFQNEAQLDKSGLPSDRFFAERPEGSVSTLKIQRTQQEDSAVYLCASSFGGGSNQPQHFGDGTRLSIL.

This clone is labeled medium-sized (0.01 to 0.1%). This chain connects TRBV6-6 to TRBJ1-6, with D unresolved. The V gene's germline CDR1 is MNHNY and CDR2 SVGAGI (reference sequence). Trimming removed 7 bases at V and 7 bases at J, with 20 bases between. The CDR3 sequence is 16 residues long. As DNA, the CDR3 is TGTGCCAGCACCCCTCTTGGGGTCCTCAACAATTCACCCCTCCACTTT. The encoded protein is CASTPLGVLNNSPLHF.

There are a few counts of this clone. The chain carries TRBV5-6 and TRBJ2-7; weak D call: TRBD1 (5 bases). The CDR3 has 12 residues. Between the trimmed V and J ends, which lost 4 bases and 7 bases, there was a span of 12 bases. The V gene's germline CDR1 is SGHDT and CDR2 YYEEEE. The CDR3 reads CASSITGQEQYV. The CDR3 DNA follows: TGTGCCAGCAGCATCACTGGACAAGAGCAGTACGTC.

In its sample, this clone was seen a few times. CDR3 nucleotides: TGCAGTCCGAGCACAGATACGCAGTATTTT. Translated: CSPSTDTQYF. This chain connects TRBV20-1 to TRBJ2-3; D not certain. Between the trimmed V and J ends, which lost 8 bases and 0 bases, there was a span of 3 bases. The CDR3 runs to 10 residues. The germline V gene encodes CDR1 DFQATT and CDR2 SNEGSKA (reference sequence).

The CDR3 sequence is CASSTTGDEQYF. The CDR3 DNA sequence: TGTGCCAGCAGTACTACAGGGGACGAGCAGTACTTC. The rearrangement uses TRBV5-5 and TRBJ2-7, with TRBD1 matching over 7 bases. V lost 5 bases, J lost 5 bases, and 4 bases stayed unmatched. The CDR3 has 12 residues. Germline lookup yields CDR1 SGHKS and CDR2 YYEKEE (reference sequence). Using reference TRBV5-5 and TRBJ2-7 for the parts outside the CDR3, the full variable domain is DAGVTQSPTHLIKTRGQQVTLRCSPISGHKSVSWYQQVLGQGPQFIFQYYEKEERGRGNFPDRFSARQFPNYSSELNVNALLLGDSALYLCASSTTGDEQYFGPGTRLTVT.

This clone was seen more than once but under ten times. J is TRBJ2-3 and V is TRBV2; 10 positions match TRBD2. Looked up from germline, CDR1 is SNHLY and CDR2 is FYNNEI. Losses at the gene ends were 5 bases for V and 6 bases for J; bases not matched to a gene: 5. This CDR3 region has 14 residues. CDR3 nucleotides: TGTGCCAGCAGTTTAGCGGGGGGCGGGGATACGCAGTATTTT. The encoded protein is CASSLAGGGDTQYF.

This clone has more than one count but fewer than ten. The chain uses TRBV5-1 and TRBJ2-2; D might be TRBD1 (6 bases). The V gene lost 7 bases and the J gene lost 6 bases, with 19 bases spanning the gap. CDR3 size: 15 residues. Germline V gene sequence: CDR1 SGHRS, CDR2 YFSETQ. In nucleotides, the CDR3 is TGCGCCAGCCAAACAGGGCCGGAAGGGCCCGGGGAGCTGTTTTTT. This translates into CASQTGPEGPGELFF.

This chain connects TRBV28 to TRBJ1-5; TRBD1 might be the D (5 bases). The CDR3 extends over 16 amino acids. The germline gives CDR1 MDHEN, CDR2 SYDVKM. V dropped 5 bases and J dropped 5 bases, with 19 bases sitting between them. The CDR3 sequence: CASSHGGNRRHQPQHF. In nucleotides, the CDR3 is TGTGCCAGCAGTCACGGAGGAAACAGGCGTCATCAGCCCCAGCATTTT.

This chain links TRBV30 with TRBJ2-4, with 7 bases lining up with TRBD1. Trimming removed 1 base from V and 7 bases from J; junction bases left unmatched: 4. In germline, CDR1 is GTSNPN, CDR2 SVGIG (reference sequence). The CDR3 runs 13 residues. The CDR3 protein is CAWSATGINIQYF. DNA for the CDR3: TGTGCCTGGAGTGCGACAGGGATTAACATTCAGTACTTC.

The rearrangement uses TRBV10-2 and TRBJ2-6; D is unresolved. CDR1 is WSHSY and CDR2 is SAAADI in the germline V gene. The CDR3 consists of 16 residues. V was shortened by 2 bases and J by 2 bases, with 10 bases between the two germline ends. CDR3 DNA: TGCGCCAGCAGTGAGGGGCTTGGGGCTGGGGCCAACGTCCTGACTTTC. This translates into CASSEGLGAGANVLTF.

The count of this clone is one. Distinct nucleotide sequences in the sample also encode this CDR3. This chain connects TRBV29-1 to TRBJ2-7, with D perhaps TRBD2 (5 bases). Trimming pared 4 bases from V and 3 bases from J, leaving 7 bases between. The V gene's germline CDR1 is SQVTM and CDR2 ANQGSEA. The CDR3 is 11 residues long. CDR3 loop: CSVGEGYEQYF. The CDR3 DNA reads TGCAGCGTTGGTGAGGGCTACGAGCAGTACTTC.

The CDR3 DNA is TGTGCCATCAGTGAGCGGGGGCCACCCACAGATACGCAGTATTTT. This gives the protein CAISERGPPTDTQYF. The V call is TRBV10-3, the J call TRBJ2-3; D may be TRBD1 or TRBD2 (6 bases each). Germline V CDR1 and CDR2: ENHRY, SYGVKD. This CDR3 spans 15 amino acids. Trimming stripped 2 bases from V and 2 bases from J, with 11 bases between.

This clone was detected once. The chain joins TRBV7-2 to TRBJ2-3; TRBD2 matches 11 bases. Germline lookup yields CDR1 SGHTA and CDR2 FQGNSA. J was trimmed by 0 bases and V by 5 bases; bases with no gene match: 7. The CDR3 is 17 residues long. The CDR3 nucleotides read TGTGCCAGCAGCGCACAAAGACTAGCGGGGAGCACAGATACGCAGTATTTT. Translated: CASSAQRLAGSTDTQYF. Drawing the rest from reference TRBV7-2 and TRBJ2-3, the complete variable domain is GAGVSQSPSNKVTEKGKDVELRCDPISGHTALYWYRQSLGQGLEFLIYFQGNSAPDKSGLPSDRFSAERTGGSVSTLTIQRTQQEDSAVYLCASSAQRLAGSTDTQYFGPGTRLTVL.

In the case of this clone: The same CDR3 is also encoded by other DNA sequences in this sample. Here the CDR3 reads CAWSVGLAGEQYF. The CDR3 DNA reads as TGTGCCTGGAGTGTGGGCCTAGCGGGCGAGCAGTACTTC. The J gene is TRBJ2-7, the V gene TRBV30, with 8 bases that match TRBD2. This CDR3 contains 13 residues. V trimming: 0 bases; J trimming: 6 bases; junction bases outside the gene matches: 4. The germline CDR1 and CDR2 sequences are GTSNPN and SVGIG (reference sequence).